The clone carrying this TCR beta chain was seen a handful of times. The sample originates from a study of T cell repertoires in cytomegalovirus infection. TCRdb re-analysed the reads in MiXCR, keeping a single row per CDR3 protein. The profile covers about 140,000 distinct CDR3 sequences, with roughly 6% appearing a single time and approximately 19% taken by the ten largest. Germline CDR1 and CDR2: MDHEN and SYDVKM. The V and J ends lost 3 bases and 5 bases, in that order; junction bases with no gene match: 7. The CDR3 is 15 amino acids. The specimen sequenced was PBMCs. This chain uses TRBV28 with TRBJ2-5; 9 bases are a match to TRBD2. This receptor was taken from a human donor in good health (CMV status not recorded). Some clones in this sample may be carry-over from other donors' samples. The CDR3 spells CASSFLRTSVETQYF. The DNA of the CDR3 is TGTGCCAGCAGTTTCCTGCGGACTAGCGTGGAGACCCAGTACTTC.